This T cell receptor (beta chain) was obtained from a study of spatial heterogeneity in lung cancer. Background on the study: TCR and UMI combinations that were unique each appeared, on average, more than ten times in raw reads. Study-wide results and limits: Higher tumor mutation counts went along with higher counts of expanded intratumoral alpha and beta TCRs.

With 5 bases removed from V and 10 bases from J, the gap between germline ends came to 17 bases. The CDR3 loop spans 13 amino acids. Germline lookup yields CDR1 SEHNR and CDR2 FQNEAQ (reference sequence). TCRdb recomputed calls from the 5' RACE reads with MiXCR, one row per CDR3 protein. The sample has 20,000 to 25,000 distinct CDR3 sequences, under 3.5% seen once. This clonotype has a count of ten or more. Antigen unknown. This sample's time point: sample taken at primary tumor resection. Untreated early-stage non-small cell lung cancer patients, 55 to 85 in total, were the donors. The sequences come from lung tumor tissue, collected at surgery. The chain employs TRBV7-9 and TRBJ1-1, with D perhaps TRBD1 (6 bases). This TCR derives from a male donor with early-stage non-small cell lung cancer. CDR3 bases: TGTGCCAGCAGCCCCGGACAGCCCTTAGGAGCTTTCTTT. It codes for CASSPGQPLGAFF.